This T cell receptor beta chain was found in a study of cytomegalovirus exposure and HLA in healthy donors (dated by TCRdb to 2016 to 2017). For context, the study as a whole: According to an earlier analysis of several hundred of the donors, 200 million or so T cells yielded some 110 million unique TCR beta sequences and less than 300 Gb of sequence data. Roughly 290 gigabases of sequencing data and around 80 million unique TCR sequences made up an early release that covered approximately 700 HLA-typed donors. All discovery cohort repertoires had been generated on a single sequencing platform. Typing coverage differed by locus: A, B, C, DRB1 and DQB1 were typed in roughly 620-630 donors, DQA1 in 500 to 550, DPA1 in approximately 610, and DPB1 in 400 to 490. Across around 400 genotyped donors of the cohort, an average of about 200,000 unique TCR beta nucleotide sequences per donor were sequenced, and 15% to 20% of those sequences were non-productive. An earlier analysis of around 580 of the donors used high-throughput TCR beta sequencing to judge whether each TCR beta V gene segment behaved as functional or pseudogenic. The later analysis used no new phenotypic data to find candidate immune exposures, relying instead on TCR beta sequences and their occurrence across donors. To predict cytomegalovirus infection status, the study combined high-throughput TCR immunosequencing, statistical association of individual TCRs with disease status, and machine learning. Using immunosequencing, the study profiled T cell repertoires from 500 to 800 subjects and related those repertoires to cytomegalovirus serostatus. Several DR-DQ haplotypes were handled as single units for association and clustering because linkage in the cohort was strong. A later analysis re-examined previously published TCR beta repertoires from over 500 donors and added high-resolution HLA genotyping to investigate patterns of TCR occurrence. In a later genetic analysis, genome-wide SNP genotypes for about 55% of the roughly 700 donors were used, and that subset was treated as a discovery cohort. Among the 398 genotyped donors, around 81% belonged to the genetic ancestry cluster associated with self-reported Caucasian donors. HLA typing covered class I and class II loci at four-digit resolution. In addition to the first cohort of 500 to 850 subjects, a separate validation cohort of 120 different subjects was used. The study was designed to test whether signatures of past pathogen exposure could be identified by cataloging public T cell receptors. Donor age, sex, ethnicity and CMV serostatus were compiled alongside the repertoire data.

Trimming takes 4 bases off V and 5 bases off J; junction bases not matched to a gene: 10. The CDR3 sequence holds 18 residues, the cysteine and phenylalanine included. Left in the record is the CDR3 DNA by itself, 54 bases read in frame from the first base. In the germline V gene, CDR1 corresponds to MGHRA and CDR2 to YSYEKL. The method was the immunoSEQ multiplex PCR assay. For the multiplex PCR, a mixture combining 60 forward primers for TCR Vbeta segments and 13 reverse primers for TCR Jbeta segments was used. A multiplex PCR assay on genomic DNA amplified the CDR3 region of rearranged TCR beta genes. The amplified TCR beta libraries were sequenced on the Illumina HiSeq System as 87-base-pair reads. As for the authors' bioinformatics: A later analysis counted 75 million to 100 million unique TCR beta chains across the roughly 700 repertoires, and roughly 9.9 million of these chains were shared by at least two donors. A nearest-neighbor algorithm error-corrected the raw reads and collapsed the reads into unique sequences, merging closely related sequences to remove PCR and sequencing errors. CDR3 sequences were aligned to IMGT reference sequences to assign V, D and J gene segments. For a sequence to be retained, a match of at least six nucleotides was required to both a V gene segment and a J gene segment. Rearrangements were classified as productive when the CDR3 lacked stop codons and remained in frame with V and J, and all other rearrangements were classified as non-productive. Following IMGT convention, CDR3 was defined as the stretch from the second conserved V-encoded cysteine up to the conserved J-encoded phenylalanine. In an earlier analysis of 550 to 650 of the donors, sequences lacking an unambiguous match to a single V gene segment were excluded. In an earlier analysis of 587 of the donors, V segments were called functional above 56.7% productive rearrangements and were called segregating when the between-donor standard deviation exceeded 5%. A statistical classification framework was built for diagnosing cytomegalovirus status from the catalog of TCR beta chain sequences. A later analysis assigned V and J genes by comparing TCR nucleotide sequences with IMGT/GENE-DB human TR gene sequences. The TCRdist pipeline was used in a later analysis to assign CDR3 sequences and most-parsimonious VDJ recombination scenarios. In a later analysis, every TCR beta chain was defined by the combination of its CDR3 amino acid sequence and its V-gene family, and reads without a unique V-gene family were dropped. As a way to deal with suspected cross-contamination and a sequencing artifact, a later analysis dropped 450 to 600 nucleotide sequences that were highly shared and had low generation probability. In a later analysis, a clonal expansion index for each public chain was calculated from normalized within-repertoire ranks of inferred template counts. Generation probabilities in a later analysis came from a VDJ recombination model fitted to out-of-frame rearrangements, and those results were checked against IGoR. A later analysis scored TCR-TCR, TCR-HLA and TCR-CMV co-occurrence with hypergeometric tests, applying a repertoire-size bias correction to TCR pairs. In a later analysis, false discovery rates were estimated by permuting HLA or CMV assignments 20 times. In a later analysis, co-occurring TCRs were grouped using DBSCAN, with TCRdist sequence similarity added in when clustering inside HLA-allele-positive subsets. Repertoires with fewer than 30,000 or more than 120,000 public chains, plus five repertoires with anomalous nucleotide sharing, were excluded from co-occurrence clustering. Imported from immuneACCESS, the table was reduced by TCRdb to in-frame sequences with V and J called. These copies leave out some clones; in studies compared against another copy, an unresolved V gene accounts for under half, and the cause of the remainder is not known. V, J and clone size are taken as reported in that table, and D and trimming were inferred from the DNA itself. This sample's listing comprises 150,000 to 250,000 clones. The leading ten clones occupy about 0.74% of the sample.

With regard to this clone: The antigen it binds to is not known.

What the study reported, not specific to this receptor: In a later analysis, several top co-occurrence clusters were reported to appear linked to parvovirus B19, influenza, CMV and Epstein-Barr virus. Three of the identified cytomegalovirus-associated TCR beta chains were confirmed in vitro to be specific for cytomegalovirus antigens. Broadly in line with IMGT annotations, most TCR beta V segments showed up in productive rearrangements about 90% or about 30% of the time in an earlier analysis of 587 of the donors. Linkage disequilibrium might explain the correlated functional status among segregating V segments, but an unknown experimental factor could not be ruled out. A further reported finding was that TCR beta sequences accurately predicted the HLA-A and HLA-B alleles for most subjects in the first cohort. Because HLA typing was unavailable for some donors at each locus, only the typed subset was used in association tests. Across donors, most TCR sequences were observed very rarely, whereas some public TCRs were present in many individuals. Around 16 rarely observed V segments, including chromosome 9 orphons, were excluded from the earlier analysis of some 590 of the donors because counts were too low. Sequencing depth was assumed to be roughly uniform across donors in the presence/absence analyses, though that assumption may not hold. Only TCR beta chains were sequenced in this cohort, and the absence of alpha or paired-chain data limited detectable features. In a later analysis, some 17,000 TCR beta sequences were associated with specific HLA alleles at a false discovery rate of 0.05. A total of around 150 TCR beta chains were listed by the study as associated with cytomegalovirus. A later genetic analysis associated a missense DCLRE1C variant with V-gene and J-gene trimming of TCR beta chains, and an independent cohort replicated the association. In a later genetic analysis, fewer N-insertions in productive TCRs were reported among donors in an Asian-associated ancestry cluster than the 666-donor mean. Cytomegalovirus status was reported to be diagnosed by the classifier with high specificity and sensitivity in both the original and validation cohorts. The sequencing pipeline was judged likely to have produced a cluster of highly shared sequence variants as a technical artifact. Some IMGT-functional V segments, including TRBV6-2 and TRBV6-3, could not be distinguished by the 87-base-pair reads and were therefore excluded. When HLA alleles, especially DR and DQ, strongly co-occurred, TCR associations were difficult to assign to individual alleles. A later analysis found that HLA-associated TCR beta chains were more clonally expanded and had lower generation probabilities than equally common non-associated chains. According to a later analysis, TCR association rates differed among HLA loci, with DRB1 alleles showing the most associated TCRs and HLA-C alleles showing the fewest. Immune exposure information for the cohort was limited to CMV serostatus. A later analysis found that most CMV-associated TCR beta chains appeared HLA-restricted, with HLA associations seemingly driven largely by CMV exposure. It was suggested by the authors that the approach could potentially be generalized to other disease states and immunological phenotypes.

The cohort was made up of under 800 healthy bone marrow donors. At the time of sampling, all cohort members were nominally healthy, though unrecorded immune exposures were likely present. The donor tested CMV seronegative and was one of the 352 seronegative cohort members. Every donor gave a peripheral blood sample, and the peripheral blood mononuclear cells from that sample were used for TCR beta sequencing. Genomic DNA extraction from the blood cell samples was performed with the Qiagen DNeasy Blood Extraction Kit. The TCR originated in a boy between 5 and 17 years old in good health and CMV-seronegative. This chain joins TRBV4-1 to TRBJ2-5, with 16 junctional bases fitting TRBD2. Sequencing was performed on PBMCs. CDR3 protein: CASSRTGTSGGARETQYF. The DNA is TGCGCCAGCAGCCGGACCGGGACTAGCGGGGGGGCCAGGGAGACCCAGTACTTC.